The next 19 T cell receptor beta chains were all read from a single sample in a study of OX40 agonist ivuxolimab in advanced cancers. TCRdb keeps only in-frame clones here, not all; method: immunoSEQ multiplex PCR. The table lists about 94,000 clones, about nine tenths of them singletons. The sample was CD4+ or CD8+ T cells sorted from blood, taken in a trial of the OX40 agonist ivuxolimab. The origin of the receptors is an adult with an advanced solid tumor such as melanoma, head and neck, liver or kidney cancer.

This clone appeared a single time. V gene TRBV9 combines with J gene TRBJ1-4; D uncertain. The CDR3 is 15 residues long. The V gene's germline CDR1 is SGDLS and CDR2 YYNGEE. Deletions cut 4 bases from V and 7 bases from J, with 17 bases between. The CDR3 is CASSPMIGSGEKLFF. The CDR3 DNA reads TGTGCCAGCAGCCCAATGATAGGGTCGGGTGAAAAACTGTTTTTT.

The chain's CDR3 is CASSGQLNTEAFF. The CDR3, as DNA: TGTGCCAGCAGCGGACAGCTGAACACTGAAGCTTTCTTT. The chain uses TRBV7-8 and TRBJ1-1; TRBD1 is a possible D gene (6 bases). Trimming pared 5 bases from V and 0 bases from J, leaving 7 bases between. The germline gives CDR1 SGHVS, CDR2 FQNEAQ. The CDR3 spans 13 residues.

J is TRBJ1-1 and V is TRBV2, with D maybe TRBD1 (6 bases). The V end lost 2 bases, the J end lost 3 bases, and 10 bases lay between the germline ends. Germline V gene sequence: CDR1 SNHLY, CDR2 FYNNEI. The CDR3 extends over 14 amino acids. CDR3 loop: CASSEQGSDTEAFF. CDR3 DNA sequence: TGTGCCAGCAGTGAACAGGGGTCGGACACTGAAGCTTTCTTT.

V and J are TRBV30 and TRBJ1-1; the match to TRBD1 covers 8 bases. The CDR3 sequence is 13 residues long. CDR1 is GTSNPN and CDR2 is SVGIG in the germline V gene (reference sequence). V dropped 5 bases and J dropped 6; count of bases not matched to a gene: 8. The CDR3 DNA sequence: TGTGCCTGGGGCGGACAGGGCGTCCCTGAAGCTTTCTTT. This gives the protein CAWGGQGVPEAFF.

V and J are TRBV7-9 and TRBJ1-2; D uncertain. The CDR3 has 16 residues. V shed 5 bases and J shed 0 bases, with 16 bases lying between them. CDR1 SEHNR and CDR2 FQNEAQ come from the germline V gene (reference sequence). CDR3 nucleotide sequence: TGTGCCAGCAGCCCAGCCCCCCCCAAGCCTAACTATGGCTACACCTTC. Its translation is CASSPAPPKPNYGYTF.

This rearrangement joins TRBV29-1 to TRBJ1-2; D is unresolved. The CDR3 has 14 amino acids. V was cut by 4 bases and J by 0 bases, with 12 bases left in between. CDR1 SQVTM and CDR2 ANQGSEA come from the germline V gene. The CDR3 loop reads CSVALQVANYGYTF. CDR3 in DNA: TGCAGCGTTGCCCTCCAGGTAGCTAACTATGGCTACACCTTC.

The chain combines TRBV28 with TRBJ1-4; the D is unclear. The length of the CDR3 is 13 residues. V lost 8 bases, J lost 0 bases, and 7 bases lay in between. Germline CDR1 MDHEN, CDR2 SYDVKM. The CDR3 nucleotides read TGTGCCAGCTACACAACAACTAATGAAAAACTGTTTTTT. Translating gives CASYTTTNEKLFF.

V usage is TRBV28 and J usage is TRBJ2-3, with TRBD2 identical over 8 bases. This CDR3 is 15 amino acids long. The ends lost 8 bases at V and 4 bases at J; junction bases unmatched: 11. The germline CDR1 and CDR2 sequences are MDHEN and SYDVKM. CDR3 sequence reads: CASFGGAGSADTQYF. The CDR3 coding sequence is TGTGCCAGCTTCGGGGGGGCGGGTAGCGCAGATACGCAGTATTTT.

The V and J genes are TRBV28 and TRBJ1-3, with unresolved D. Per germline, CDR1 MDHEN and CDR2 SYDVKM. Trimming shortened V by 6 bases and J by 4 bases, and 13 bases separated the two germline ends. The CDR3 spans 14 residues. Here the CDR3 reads CASRPSNSGNTIYF. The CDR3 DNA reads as TGTGCCAGCAGACCCTCTAATAGCGGAAACACCATATATTTT.

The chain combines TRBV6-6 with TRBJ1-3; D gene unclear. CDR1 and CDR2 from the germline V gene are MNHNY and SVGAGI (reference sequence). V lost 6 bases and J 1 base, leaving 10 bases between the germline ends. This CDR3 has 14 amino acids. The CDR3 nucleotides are TGTGCCAGCAGGCCTCGGGGTTCTGGAAACACCATATATTTT. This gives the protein CASRPRGSGNTIYF.

The CDR3 is CASSETPGTGELFF. CDR3 DNA: TGTGCCAGCAGTGAAACACCGGGCACCGGGGAGCTGTTTTTT. V and J are TRBV6-4 and TRBJ2-2; D gene uncertain. V was shortened by 3 bases and J by 4 bases, with 9 bases between the two germline ends. The germline V gene encodes CDR1 MRHNA and CDR2 SNTAGT. There are 14 residues in the CDR3.

The CDR3, as DNA: TGCGCCAGCAGCCCAGATGATCGTGGCAGGAAACTGTTTTTT. This codes for CASSPDDRGRKLFF. The rearrangement uses TRBV5-1 and TRBJ1-4, with unresolved D. Per the germline V gene, CDR1 is SGHRS and CDR2 is YFSETQ. V lost 4 bases to trimming and J lost 11 bases, with 18 bases between them. The CDR3 extends over 14 amino acids.

The CDR3 region is CASSLAGSYNEQFF. In DNA form, the CDR3 reads TGTGCCAGCAGCTTGGCGGGTTCCTACAATGAGCAGTTCTTC. This chain joins TRBV5-4 and TRBJ2-1; D is uncertain. Trimming shortened V by 0 bases and J by 1 base, and 5 bases separated the two germline ends. CDR1 SGHNT and CDR2 YYREEE come from the germline V gene (reference sequence). The CDR3 contains 14 residues.

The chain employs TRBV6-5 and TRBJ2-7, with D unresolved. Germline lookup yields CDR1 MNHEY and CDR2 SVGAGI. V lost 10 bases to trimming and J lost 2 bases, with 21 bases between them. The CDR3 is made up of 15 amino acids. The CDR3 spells CATSNFGQATYEQYF. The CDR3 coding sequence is TGTGCCACCTCGAATTTCGGGCAGGCGACCTACGAGCAGTACTTC.

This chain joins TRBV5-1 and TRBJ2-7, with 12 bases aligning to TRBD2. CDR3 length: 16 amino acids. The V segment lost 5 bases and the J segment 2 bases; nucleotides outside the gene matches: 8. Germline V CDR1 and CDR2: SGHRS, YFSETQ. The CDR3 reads CASRLAGGLRTYEQYF. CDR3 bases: TGCGCCAGCAGACTAGCGGGGGGACTCCGAACCTACGAGCAGTACTTC.

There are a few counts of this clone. This CDR3 is CASSYRASGLSYEQYF. In nucleotides, the CDR3 is TGTGCCAGCAGTTACAGGGCTAGCGGGCTGTCCTACGAGCAGTACTTC. This sequence joins TRBV6-5 and TRBJ2-7; 8 bases are shared with TRBD2. CDR3 size: 16 residues. In germline, CDR1 is MNHEY, CDR2 SVGAGI. V lost 2 bases to trimming and J lost 1 base; unmatched junction nucleotides: 7.

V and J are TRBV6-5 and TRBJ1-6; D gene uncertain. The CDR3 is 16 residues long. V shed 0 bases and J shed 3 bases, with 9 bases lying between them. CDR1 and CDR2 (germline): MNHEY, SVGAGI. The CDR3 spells CASSYSTSLYNSPLHF. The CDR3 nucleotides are TGTGCCAGCAGTTACTCGACTTCCCTCTATAATTCACCCCTCCACTTT.

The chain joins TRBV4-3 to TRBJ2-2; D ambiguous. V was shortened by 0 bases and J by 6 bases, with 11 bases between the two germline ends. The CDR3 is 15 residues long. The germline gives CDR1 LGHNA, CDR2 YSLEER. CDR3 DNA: TGCGCCAGCAGCCAAGATGGCAGTTATCCCGGGGAGCTGTTTTTT. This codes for CASSQDGSYPGELFF.

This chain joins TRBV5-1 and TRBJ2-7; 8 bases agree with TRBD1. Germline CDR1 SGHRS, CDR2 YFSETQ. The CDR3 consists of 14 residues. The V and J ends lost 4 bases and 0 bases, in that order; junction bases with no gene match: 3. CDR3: CASSAGQVSYEQYF. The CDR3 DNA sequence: TGCGCCAGCAGCGCGGGACAGGTCTCCTACGAGCAGTACTTC.